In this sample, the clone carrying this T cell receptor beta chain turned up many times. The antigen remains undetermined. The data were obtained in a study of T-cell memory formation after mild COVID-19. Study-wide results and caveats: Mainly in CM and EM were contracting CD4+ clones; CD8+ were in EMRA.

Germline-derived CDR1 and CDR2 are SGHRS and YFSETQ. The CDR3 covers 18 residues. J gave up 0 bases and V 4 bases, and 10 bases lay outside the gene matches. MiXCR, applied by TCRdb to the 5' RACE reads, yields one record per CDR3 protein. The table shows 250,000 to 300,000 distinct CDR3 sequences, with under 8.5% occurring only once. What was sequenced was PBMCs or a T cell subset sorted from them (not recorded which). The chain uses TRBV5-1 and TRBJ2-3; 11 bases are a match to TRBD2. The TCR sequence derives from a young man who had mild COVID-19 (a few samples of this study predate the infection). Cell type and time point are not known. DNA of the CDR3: TGCGCCAGCAGCACCGGACTAGCGGGTTTGTCTAGCACAGATACGCAGTATTTT. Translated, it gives CASSTGLAGLSSTDTQYF.